This T cell receptor beta chain was recorded in a study of cytomegalovirus exposure and HLA in healthy donors. Germline V CDR1 and CDR2: MGHRA, YSYEKL. The CDR3 has 15 residues. With 4 bases removed from V and 6 bases from J, the gap between germline ends came to 17 bases. The study ran its PCR with 60 Vbeta and 13 Jbeta primers. Libraries were prepared by immunoSEQ multiplex PCR; TCRdb keeps only in-frame clonotypes and omits some of them. The table has 150,000 to 200,000 clones, 65% to 85% seen once. This clonotype was obtained from a woman aged 50 to 65 in good health and CMV-seropositive. J is TRBJ2-3 and V is TRBV4-1, with D possibly being TRBD2 (7 bases). Sequencing was carried out using PBMCs. CDR3 coding DNA: TGCGCCAGCAGCCCGACGGGCGGGGGCAGCGATACGCAGTATTTT. Amino acid sequence: CASSPTGGGSDTQYF.